Listed below are T cell receptor beta chains from one sample, sequenced in a study of regulatory T cells in long-lasting Graves disease. Via MiXCR, TCRdb re-called the multiplex PCR reads, giving one row per CDR3 protein. The table lists about 460,000 distinct CDR3 sequences, 22% of them singletons. Source: peripheral blood mononuclear cells (PBMCs), taken when the disease was refractory, from a patient treated with antithyroid drugs. The receptors were gathered from a female donor with Graves disease. The CDR3 runs from the conserved cysteine through the conserved F or W. D genes are given only for firm matches. Size tells how often a clone was seen (once, few, many) or the class of an expanded clone, and some rows leave it out.

>TRBJ2-1|TRBV20-1|few|TRBD2|11
TGCTCGGGGGGGTTATACAATGAGCAGTTCTTC
CSGGLYNEQFF
>TRBJ1-1|TRBV19|-|-|14
TGTGCCAGTAGTCCTATAGGGGGTCCTACTGAAGCTTTCTTT
CASSPIGGPTEAFF
>TRBJ1-6|TRBV6-1|many|-|15
TGTGCCAGCAAGTTGGGGATGGGTAATTCTTCACCCCTCCACTTT
CASKLGMGNSSPLHF
>TRBJ1-5|TRBV18|few|-|14
TGTGCCAGCTCGCCCGGACCCGGAGATCAGCCCCAGCATTTT
CASSPGPGDQPQHF
>TRBJ2-4|TRBV7-9|-|-|14
TGTGCCAGCAGCTTAGGTGCGGGGCGGGACATTCAGTACTTC
CASSLGAGRDIQYF
>TRBJ2-2|TRBV19|few|-|15
TGTGCCAGTAGTATGTACACCGCGAACACCGGGGAGCTGTTTTTT
CASSMYTANTGELFF
>TRBJ2-7|TRBV11-2|many|TRBD1|15
TGTGCCAGCAGCTTAGTGGGACAGGGATCCTACGAGCAGTACTTC
CASSLVGQGSYEQYF
>TRBJ2-1|TRBV7-8|-|-|14
TGTGCCAGCAGCTTAGTTTCGGGGTACAATGAGCAGTTCTTC
CASSLVSGYNEQFF
>TRBJ2-6|TRBV9|-|-|14
TGTGCCAGCAGCGTGGCGGCAGGAGCCAACGTCCTGACTTTC
CASSVAAGANVLTF
>TRBJ2-7|TRBV13|-|-|14
TGTGCCAGCAGCAAACGGGGGACAGCCTACGAGCAGTACTTC
CASSKRGTAYEQYF
>TRBJ2-3|TRBV20-1|few|-|10
TGCAGCCGCGGGGCAGATACGCAGTATTTT
CSRGADTQYF
>TRBJ1-4|TRBV5-1|many|TRBD1|14
TGCGCCAGCAGCCCGGGACAGCCGGATGAAAAACTGTTTTTT
CASSPGQPDEKLFF
>TRBJ1-1|TRBV11-2|many|-|12
TGTGCCAGCAGAAGTGGGGGTACTGAAGCTTTCTTT
CASRSGGTEAFF
>TRBJ1-6|TRBV7-2|-|-|13
TGTGCCAGCAGCTTCACGGGGAGATCACCCCTCCACTTT
CASSFTGRSPLHF
>TRBJ2-6|TRBV4-1|-|-|16
TGCGCCAGCAGCCAGGGGAGGATCTCTGGGGCCAACGTCCTGACTTTC
CASSQGRISGANVLTF
>TRBJ1-5|TRBV25-1|few|-|14
TGTGCCAGCAGTGAACACCTCATGAATCAGCCCCAGCATTTT
CASSEHLMNQPQHF
>TRBJ1-1|TRBV12-3/TRBV12-4|many|-|12
TGTGCCAGCAGTTTTCTGAGCACTGAAGCTTTCTTT
CASSFLSTEAFF
>TRBJ1-4|TRBV14|-|-|16
TGTGCCAGCAGCCAAACAGGGACTGGAACTAATGAAAAACTGTTTTTT
CASSQTGTGTNEKLFF
>TRBJ1-1|TRBV19|few|-|14
TGTGCCAGCGGGGGCCCCAGGAGGGATTCTGAAGCTTTCTTT
CASGGPRRDSEAFF
>TRBJ2-2|TRBV29-1|-|TRBD2|14
TGCAGCGTGGAGGCGGGAGTAGGCACCGGGGAGCTGTTTTTT
CSVEAGVGTGELFF
>TRBJ1-4|TRBV12-3/TRBV12-4|many|-|14
TGTGCCAGCAGTTTGGGGGGCTATCGAGAAAAACTGTTTTTT
CASSLGGYREKLFF
>TRBJ2-7|TRBV7-9|-|-|13
TGTGCCAGCAGCTTCTTGGGGGGCGACGAGCAGTACTTC
CASSFLGGDEQYF
>TRBJ2-5|TRBV7-2|few|TRBD1|15
TGTGCCAGCAGCCTTACACAGGGGGCCTGGGAGACCCAGTACTTC
CASSLTQGAWETQYF
>TRBJ1-5|TRBV3-1|-|-|15
TGTGCCAGCAGCCTGAGACAGGACGGGAATCAGCCCCAGCATTTT
CASSLRQDGNQPQHF
>TRBJ2-5|TRBV7-9|few|-|15
TGTGCCAGTAACCGGCGGCTAGGACGGATCGAGACCCAGTACTTC
CASNRRLGRIETQYF
>TRBJ2-7|TRBV7-9|-|-|13
TGTGCCAGCAGCTTCGAGGGTCTCTACGAGCAGTACTTC
CASSFEGLYEQYF
>TRBJ2-2|TRBV20-1|-|TRBD1|16
TGCAGTGCTAGAACCCAGACAGGGGGCGCAACCGGGGAGCTGTTTTTT
CSARTQTGGATGELFF
>TRBJ2-7|TRBV28|many|TRBD2|14
TGTGCCAGCAGTACCCCGGGGCCCGGGAGGGAGCAGTACTTC
CASSTPGPGREQYF
>TRBJ2-2|TRBV28|few|TRBD1|18
TGTGCCAGCAGCAACCGGGACAGGGGGACTCTGGGCACCGGGGAGCTGTTTTTT
CASSNRDRGTLGTGELFF
>TRBJ2-7|TRBV30|few|TRBD1|13
TGTGCCTGGAGGGACAGGGAGACCTACGAGCAGTACTTC
CAWRDRETYEQYF
>TRBJ2-7|TRBV11-2|-|-|12
TGTGCCAGCAGCCCCCCCGACAACGAGCAGTACTTC
CASSPPDNEQYF
>TRBJ2-3|TRBV28|-|TRBD2|14
TGTGCCAGCGGGCGGCGGGAGGGCCAAGATACGCAGTATTTT
CASGRREGQDTQYF
>TRBJ1-1|TRBV12-3/TRBV12-4|many|TRBD1|14
TGTGCCAGCAGGGGGACAGGGAAAAACACTGAAGCTTTCTTT
CASRGTGKNTEAFF
>TRBJ2-4|TRBV20-1|-|TRBD2|16
TGCAGTGCTAGCGGGACTAGCGGGGGATTGGGAGACATTCAGTACTTC
CSASGTSGGLGDIQYF
>TRBJ2-7|TRBV19|many|TRBD2|15
TGTGCCAGCGGACTAGCGGGGGACTACTCCTACGAGCAGTACTTC
CASGLAGDYSYEQYF
>TRBJ1-1|TRBV9|-|TRBD1|14
TGTGCCAGCAGCGTAGGGGCAGGGGGCGAAGAAGCTTTCTTT
CASSVGAGGEEAFF
>TRBJ1-5|TRBV28|many|-|13
TGTGCCAGCAGCCAGACAGGCAATCAGCCCCAGCATTTT
CASSQTGNQPQHF
>TRBJ1-1|TRBV7-3|few|TRBD1|13
TGTGCCAGCAGCAAGGACAGGGAAACTGAAGCTTTCTTT
CASSKDRETEAFF
>TRBJ2-7|TRBV2|many|-|14
TGTGCCAGCATCCCAGGGGAGAGGAACTACGAGCAGTACTTC
CASIPGERNYEQYF
>TRBJ2-5|TRBV6-1|many|-|14
TGTGCCAGCGGCAAGACCAGCAACCAAGAGACCCAGTACTTC
CASGKTSNQETQYF
>TRBJ1-1|TRBV6-1|-|-|14
TGTGCCAGCAGTGAACCAGGGCTGAACACTGAAGCTTTCTTT
CASSEPGLNTEAFF
>TRBJ2-2|TRBV6-1|-|TRBD2|16
TGTGCCAGCAGAACGGGACTAGCGGGAGGTACCGGGGAGCTGTTTTTT
CASRTGLAGGTGELFF
>TRBJ1-1|TRBV6-1|few|TRBD1|15
TGTGCCAGCAGTCTGGAGGGGGCTGTGGACACTGAAGCTTTCTTT
CASSLEGAVDTEAFF
>TRBJ2-2|TRBV5-1|-|-|15
TGCGCCAGCAGCTTGGAAGGGGCGGGCACCGGGGAGCTGTTTTTT
CASSLEGAGTGELFF
>TRBJ2-5|TRBV12-3/TRBV12-4|many|TRBD1|15
TGTGCCAGCAGCTTGGACCGACAGGGTTCGGGGACCCAGTACTTC
CASSLDRQGSGTQYF
>TRBJ2-5|TRBV18|few|TRBD1|16
TGTGCCAGCTCACCACCGAAGAGCGCAGGGGGAAAGACCCAGTACTTC
CASSPPKSAGGKTQYF
>TRBJ1-1|TRBV3-1|few|-|16
TGTGCCAGCAGCCTGGAGGGTGGACTGTCGAGGACTGAAGCTTTCTTT
CASSLEGGLSRTEAFF
>TRBJ1-2|TRBV7-2|few|TRBD1|15
TGTGCCAGCAGCCCTGACAGGGGATTGGACTATGGCTACACCTTC
CASSPDRGLDYGYTF
>TRBJ2-5|TRBV5-1|few|-|13
TGCGCCAGCAGCTTAGATGGAGCGGAGACCCAGTACTTC
CASSLDGAETQYF
>TRBJ2-2|TRBV29-1|many|TRBD1|15
TGCAGCGTTGAAGAACAGGGGCGGGACACCGGGGAGCTGTTTTTT
CSVEEQGRDTGELFF
>TRBJ1-1|TRBV6-2/TRBV6-3|few|-|14
TGTGCCAGCAGGACGACTCCTCTGAACACTGAAGCTTTCTTT
CASRTTPLNTEAFF
>TRBJ1-2|TRBV6-1|many|-|14
TGTGCCAGCAGTCCCACCGCGATCGTCTATGGCTACACCTTC
CASSPTAIVYGYTF
>TRBJ1-5|TRBV12-3/TRBV12-4|many|TRBD1|15
TGTGCCAGCAGTTTAAGGGACAGGGTCAATCAGCCCCAGCATTTT
CASSLRDRVNQPQHF
>TRBJ1-6|TRBV7-9|-|-|13
TGTGCCAGCAGCCCACGCGGGCCCTCAGCCCTCCACTTT
CASSPRGPSALHF
>TRBJ1-5|TRBV12-3/TRBV12-4|many|TRBD1|14
TGTGCCAGCAGCCCATCGACAGGGGCCCAGCCCCAGCATTTT
CASSPSTGAQPQHF
>TRBJ2-5|TRBV20-1|-|TRBD2|18
TGCAGTGCTAGAGATAGGGCTAGCGGGGGGGAATCTAGGGAGACCCAGTACTTC
CSARDRASGGESRETQYF
>TRBJ2-5|TRBV14|few|-|15
TGTGCCAGCAGCCAAGATGGGAACAGAGAAGAGACCCAGTACTTC
CASSQDGNREETQYF
>TRBJ1-2|TRBV4-3|few|-|15
TGCGCCAGCAGCGTACTACAGGGAAAGTACTATGGCTACACCTTC
CASSVLQGKYYGYTF
>TRBJ1-2|TRBV4-1|-|-|15
TGCGCCAGCAGCCGACTACGGAGAGGGAACTATGGCTACACCTTC
CASSRLRRGNYGYTF